This is a list of T cell receptor beta chains from one sample in a study of cytomegalovirus exposure and HLA in healthy donors. Repertoires were generated with immunoSEQ multiplex PCR, while TCRdb's copy carries only in-frame clones and drops some. The table includes approximately 220,000 clones, 85% to 95% detected once. The sequencing sample was made of PBMCs. The receptors here all came from a woman in her late teens or twenties in good health and CMV-seronegative. CDR3s include the opening cysteine and the closing phenylalanine or tryptophan. Each record gives: CDR3 DNA, CDR3 protein, clone size, D gene, V gene, J gene. A D gene is named only where the DNA matches it firmly. Rows may omit the clone size; those that give it use once, few, many or a size class.

cdr3_nt: TGTGCCAGCAGTTACGAGTTAAACGCAGAAAAACTGTTTTTT; cdr3_aa: CASSYELNAEKLFF; clone_size: NA; d_call: NA; v_call: TRBV6-5; j_call: TRBJ1-4
cdr3_nt: TGCGCCAGCAGTGGGACAGGGGTCCACGAGCAGTACTTC; cdr3_aa: CASSGTGVHEQYF; clone_size: NA; d_call: TRBD1; v_call: TRBV10-1; j_call: TRBJ2-7
cdr3_nt: TGCGCCAGCAGCTTTGCGCGGGACACTGAAGCTTTCTTT; cdr3_aa: CASSFARDTEAFF; clone_size: NA; d_call: NA; v_call: TRBV5-1; j_call: TRBJ1-1
cdr3_nt: TGTGCCAGCAGTTCACAGACAGGGTGGGGAAACACCATATATTTT; cdr3_aa: CASSSQTGWGNTIYF; clone_size: NA; d_call: TRBD1; v_call: TRBV6-5; j_call: TRBJ1-3
cdr3_nt: TGTGCCAGCAGCGTAGGTTTAGCGGGTTCCCAAGATACGCAGTATTTT; cdr3_aa: CASSVGLAGSQDTQYF; clone_size: NA; d_call: TRBD2; v_call: TRBV9; j_call: TRBJ2-3
cdr3_nt: TGTGCCACCAGCAGGACAGGGGGCAGAACCGGGGAGCTGTTTTTT; cdr3_aa: CATSRTGGRTGELFF; clone_size: NA; d_call: TRBD1; v_call: TRBV15; j_call: TRBJ2-2
cdr3_nt: TGTGCCAGTGCCCCCGTCGGGAATTCACCCCTCCACTTT; cdr3_aa: CASAPVGNSPLHF; clone_size: NA; d_call: NA; v_call: TRBV28; j_call: TRBJ1-6
cdr3_nt: TGTGCCAGCACACCTCGCCAGGATCTAACGGGATCCTACGAGCAGTACTTC; cdr3_aa: CASTPRQDLTGSYEQYF; clone_size: NA; d_call: NA; v_call: TRBV27; j_call: TRBJ2-7
cdr3_nt: TGTGCCAGCAGTTGGAGTGGAGATACGCAGTATTTT; cdr3_aa: CASSWSGDTQYF; clone_size: NA; d_call: NA; v_call: TRBV7-8; j_call: TRBJ2-3
cdr3_nt: TGTGCCAGCAGTTACCGGGACAGCAATAATGAGCAGTTCTTC; cdr3_aa: CASSYRDSNNEQFF; clone_size: NA; d_call: TRBD1; v_call: TRBV6-6; j_call: TRBJ2-1
cdr3_nt: TGTGCCAGCAGTAGAAGGACAGGGGGATATTCACCCCTCCACTTT; cdr3_aa: CASSRRTGGYSPLHF; clone_size: few; d_call: TRBD1; v_call: TRBV2; j_call: TRBJ1-6
cdr3_nt: TGTGCCAGTAGTAACTCGGGTATGGAGGCTTTCTTT; cdr3_aa: CASSNSGMEAFF; clone_size: NA; d_call: NA; v_call: TRBV19; j_call: TRBJ1-1
cdr3_nt: TGTGCCAGCAGTGAAAAAACAGGGGGAGGGACTGAAGCTTTCTTT; cdr3_aa: CASSEKTGGGTEAFF; clone_size: NA; d_call: TRBD1; v_call: TRBV6-1; j_call: TRBJ1-1
cdr3_nt: TGTGCCAGCAGCCTAGGACAGGGCGCTACCTACGAGCAGTACTTC; cdr3_aa: CASSLGQGATYEQYF; clone_size: NA; d_call: TRBD1; v_call: TRBV14; j_call: TRBJ2-7
cdr3_nt: TGTGCCAGCAGTGGGGACAGGGTCAGAGTGAACACTGAAGCTTTCTTT; cdr3_aa: CASSGDRVRVNTEAFF; clone_size: NA; d_call: TRBD1; v_call: TRBV6-1; j_call: TRBJ1-1
cdr3_nt: TGTGCCATCAGTGGGATGGGCTCAGGACTAGCGGGAGGGCCGGAGACCCAGTACTTC; cdr3_aa: CAISGMGSGLAGGPETQYF; clone_size: NA; d_call: TRBD2; v_call: TRBV10-3; j_call: TRBJ2-5
cdr3_nt: TGTGCCAGTAGTATAGATCCGTCAGGGGGTTCTGGTGAGCAGTTCTTC; cdr3_aa: CASSIDPSGGSGEQFF; clone_size: NA; d_call: TRBD1; v_call: TRBV19; j_call: TRBJ2-1
cdr3_nt: TGTGCCAGCAGCCAAAGTCCGGATCTGGGACTAGCGAGAGAGACCCAGTACTTC; cdr3_aa: CASSQSPDLGLARETQYF; clone_size: once; d_call: TRBD2; v_call: TRBV7-6; j_call: TRBJ2-5
cdr3_nt: TGTGCCAGCGCCACCCCGGGACAGGGAATTATTGAGCAGTACTTC; cdr3_aa: CASATPGQGIIEQYF; clone_size: NA; d_call: TRBD1; v_call: TRBV27; j_call: TRBJ2-7
cdr3_nt: TGTGCCAGCTCACTCCGTTCTAGCGTAAGGCCGGGGGAGCAGTTCTTC; cdr3_aa: CASSLRSSVRPGEQFF; clone_size: NA; d_call: NA; v_call: TRBV18; j_call: TRBJ2-1
cdr3_nt: TGTGCCAGCAGCAGCGACAGGATGGACTCCTGGGCTTTCTTT; cdr3_aa: CASSSDRMDSWAFF; clone_size: NA; d_call: NA; v_call: TRBV5-6; j_call: TRBJ1-1
cdr3_nt: TGTGCCAGCAGTAAGTTTGTAGAGGCCGGGGAGCTGTTTTTT; cdr3_aa: CASSKFVEAGELFF; clone_size: NA; d_call: NA; v_call: TRBV28; j_call: TRBJ2-2
cdr3_nt: TGTGCCAGCAGCTCCGGGACTAGCCCGACCAACTACAATGAGCAGTTCTTC; cdr3_aa: CASSSGTSPTNYNEQFF; clone_size: NA; d_call: TRBD2; v_call: TRBV6-4; j_call: TRBJ2-1
cdr3_nt: TGCGCCAGCAGTTACACGAATATCCCCCAGGGGCAGTTCTTC; cdr3_aa: CASSYTNIPQGQFF; clone_size: NA; d_call: NA; v_call: TRBV5-1; j_call: TRBJ2-1
cdr3_nt: TGTGCCACCAGCAGAGATCACGCGGTAACTAGCTCCCGCGAGCAGTACTTC; cdr3_aa: CATSRDHAVTSSREQYF; clone_size: NA; d_call: NA; v_call: TRBV15; j_call: TRBJ2-7
cdr3_nt: TGCGCCAGCAGGGGTTCGCAGGGGTTCGCTGGAAACACCATATATTTT; cdr3_aa: CASRGSQGFAGNTIYF; clone_size: NA; d_call: NA; v_call: TRBV5-1; j_call: TRBJ1-3
cdr3_nt: TGTGCCAGCAGCCCCCGGACTAGGACGGAAAACTATGGCTACACCTTC; cdr3_aa: CASSPRTRTENYGYTF; clone_size: NA; d_call: NA; v_call: TRBV9; j_call: TRBJ1-2
cdr3_nt: TGTGCCAGCAGCCCCCCGCGGGCCCTATACGAGCAGTACTTC; cdr3_aa: CASSPPRALYEQYF; clone_size: once; d_call: NA; v_call: TRBV13; j_call: TRBJ2-7
cdr3_nt: TGTGCCAGCAGTTTAACTAGTTTTACCTACAATGAGCAGTTCTTC; cdr3_aa: CASSLTSFTYNEQFF; clone_size: NA; d_call: NA; v_call: TRBV6-5; j_call: TRBJ2-1
cdr3_nt: TGTGCCAGCAGCGTAGGAGGAAGGGGGCTAGGAGGAGAGACCCAGTACTTC; cdr3_aa: CASSVGGRGLGGETQYF; clone_size: NA; d_call: TRBD1; v_call: TRBV9; j_call: TRBJ2-5
cdr3_nt: TGTGCCAGCACTAGAGCAGGACAGGACTATGGCTACACCTTC; cdr3_aa: CASTRAGQDYGYTF; clone_size: NA; d_call: TRBD1; v_call: TRBV6-5; j_call: TRBJ1-2
cdr3_nt: TGTGCCATCAGTGATACAGACCATAGCGGGAGTGATTCCTACGAGCAGTACTTC; cdr3_aa: CAISDTDHSGSDSYEQYF; clone_size: NA; d_call: TRBD2; v_call: TRBV10-3; j_call: TRBJ2-7
cdr3_nt: TGTGCCTGGCAGGGGGCTATAGGCTACACCTTC; cdr3_aa: CAWQGAIGYTF; clone_size: few; d_call: TRBD1; v_call: TRBV30; j_call: TRBJ1-2
cdr3_nt: TGTGCCAGCAGTCGGGACAAGCTTGATCAGCCCCAGCATTTT; cdr3_aa: CASSRDKLDQPQHF; clone_size: NA; d_call: NA; v_call: TRBV6-5; j_call: TRBJ1-5
cdr3_nt: TGTGCCACCAGCAGGGACATTATGAACACTGAAGCTTTCTTT; cdr3_aa: CATSRDIMNTEAFF; clone_size: NA; d_call: NA; v_call: TRBV15; j_call: TRBJ1-1
cdr3_nt: TGTGCCAGCAGGAGGGACAGAACTGAAGCTTTCTTT; cdr3_aa: CASRRDRTEAFF; clone_size: once; d_call: TRBD1; v_call: TRBV6-5; j_call: TRBJ1-1